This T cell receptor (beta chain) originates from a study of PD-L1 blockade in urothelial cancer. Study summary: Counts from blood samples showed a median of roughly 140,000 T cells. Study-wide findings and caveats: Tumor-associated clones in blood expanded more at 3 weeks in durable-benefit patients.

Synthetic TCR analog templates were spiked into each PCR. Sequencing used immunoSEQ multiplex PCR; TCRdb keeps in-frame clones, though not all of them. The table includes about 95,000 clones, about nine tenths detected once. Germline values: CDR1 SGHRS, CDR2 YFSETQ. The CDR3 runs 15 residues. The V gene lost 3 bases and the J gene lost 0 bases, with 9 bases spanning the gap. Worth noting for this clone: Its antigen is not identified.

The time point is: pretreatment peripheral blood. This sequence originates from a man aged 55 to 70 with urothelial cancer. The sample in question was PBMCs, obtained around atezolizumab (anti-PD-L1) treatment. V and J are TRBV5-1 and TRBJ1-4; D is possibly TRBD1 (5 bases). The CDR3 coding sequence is TGCGCCAGCAGCTCTGGGGGGGCAACTAATGAAAAACTGTTTTTT. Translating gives CASSSGGATNEKLFF.